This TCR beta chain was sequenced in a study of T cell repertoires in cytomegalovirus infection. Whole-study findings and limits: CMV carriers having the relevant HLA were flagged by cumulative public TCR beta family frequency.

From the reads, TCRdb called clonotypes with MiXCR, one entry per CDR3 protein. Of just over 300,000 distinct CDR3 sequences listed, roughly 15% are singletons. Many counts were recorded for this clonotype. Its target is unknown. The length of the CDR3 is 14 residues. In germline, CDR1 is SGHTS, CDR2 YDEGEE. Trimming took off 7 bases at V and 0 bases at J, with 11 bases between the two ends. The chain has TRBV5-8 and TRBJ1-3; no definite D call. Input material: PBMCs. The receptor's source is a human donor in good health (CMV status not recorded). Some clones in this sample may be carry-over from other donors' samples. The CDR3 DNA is TGTGCCAGCCAGCAGGTGATCTCTGGAAACACCATATATTTT. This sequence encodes CASQQVISGNTIYF.